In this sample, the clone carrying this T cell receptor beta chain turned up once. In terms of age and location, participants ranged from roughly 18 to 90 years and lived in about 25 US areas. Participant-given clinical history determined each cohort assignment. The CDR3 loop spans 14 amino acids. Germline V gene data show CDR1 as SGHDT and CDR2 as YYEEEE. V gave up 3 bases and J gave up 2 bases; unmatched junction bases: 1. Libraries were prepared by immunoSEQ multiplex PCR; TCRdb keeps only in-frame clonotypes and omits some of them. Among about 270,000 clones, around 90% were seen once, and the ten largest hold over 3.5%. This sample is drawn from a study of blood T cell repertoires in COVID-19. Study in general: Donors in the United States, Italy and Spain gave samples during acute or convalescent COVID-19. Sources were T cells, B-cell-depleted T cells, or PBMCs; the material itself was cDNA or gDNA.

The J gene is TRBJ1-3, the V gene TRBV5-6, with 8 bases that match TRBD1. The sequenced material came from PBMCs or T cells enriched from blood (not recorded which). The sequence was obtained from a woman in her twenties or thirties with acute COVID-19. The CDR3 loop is CASSSTGAGNTIYF. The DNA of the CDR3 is TGTGCCAGCAGCTCGACAGGGGCTGGAAACACCATATATTTT.